This T cell receptor (beta chain) comes out of a study of shared clonotypes between healthy human individuals. Study information: A donor's plate count was three for CD4 naive and three for CD4 memory; CD8 naive had two and CD8 memory one.

CDR1 is SNHLY, CDR2 FYNNEI, per germline. CDR3 length: 11 amino acids. V lost 8 bases and J lost 7; bases outside the gene matches: 3. As handled by the study authors: ImmunoSEQ output held junction-only sequences without quality scores, so filtering differed. The protocol was immunoSEQ multiplex PCR, while the TCRdb copy is restricted to in-frame clones and leaves out a portion. V, J and clone size were drawn from that table, and D and trimming were deduced from the DNA. Of approximately 1,500,000 clones listed, around 95% are singletons. The material sequenced was naive CD4+ T cells sorted from blood. The subset here: CD45RA+ positively selected. The rearrangement links TRBV2 to TRBJ1-2, with 8 bases matching TRBD1. The source of this sequence is a man aged 25 to 40 in good health. CDR3: CASDRGFGYTF. The DNA of the CDR3 is TGTGCCAGCGACAGGGGTTTTGGCTACACCTTC.